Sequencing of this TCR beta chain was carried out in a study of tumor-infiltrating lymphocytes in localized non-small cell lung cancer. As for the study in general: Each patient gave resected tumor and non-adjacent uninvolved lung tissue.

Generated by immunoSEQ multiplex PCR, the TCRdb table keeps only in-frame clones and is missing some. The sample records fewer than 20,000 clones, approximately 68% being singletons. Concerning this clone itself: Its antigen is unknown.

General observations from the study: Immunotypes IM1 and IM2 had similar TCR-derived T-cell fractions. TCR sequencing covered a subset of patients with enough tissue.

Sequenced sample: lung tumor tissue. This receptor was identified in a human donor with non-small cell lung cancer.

The DNA of the CDR3 is TGTGCCAGCAGCTCACAGAGAAACACTGAAGCTTTCTTT. Its protein is CASSSQRNTEAFF. The chain has TRBV11-3 and TRBJ1-1; D is uncertain. CDR1 is SGHNT, CDR2 YENEEA, per germline. The CDR3 extends over 13 amino acids. Deletions cut 4 bases from V and 2 bases from J, with 8 bases between.